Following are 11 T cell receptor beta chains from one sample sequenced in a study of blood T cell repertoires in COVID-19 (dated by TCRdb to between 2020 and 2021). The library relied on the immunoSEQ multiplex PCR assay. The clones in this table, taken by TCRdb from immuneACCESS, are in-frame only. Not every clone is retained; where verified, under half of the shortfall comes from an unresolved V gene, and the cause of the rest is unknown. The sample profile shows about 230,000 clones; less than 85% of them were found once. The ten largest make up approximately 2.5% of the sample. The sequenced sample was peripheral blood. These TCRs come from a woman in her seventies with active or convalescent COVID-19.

CDR3 DNA: TGTGCCAGCAGTTACTCCCCTAGCGGGGTCGGGGAGCTGTTTTTT. Its translation: CASSYSPSGVGELFF. The chain carries TRBV6-6 and TRBJ2-2, with 9 bases identical to TRBD2. The V segment lost 0 bases and the J segment 7 bases; nucleotides outside the gene matches: 3. CDR3 length: 15 amino acids. Germline V gives CDR1 MNHNY, CDR2 SVGAGI (reference sequence).

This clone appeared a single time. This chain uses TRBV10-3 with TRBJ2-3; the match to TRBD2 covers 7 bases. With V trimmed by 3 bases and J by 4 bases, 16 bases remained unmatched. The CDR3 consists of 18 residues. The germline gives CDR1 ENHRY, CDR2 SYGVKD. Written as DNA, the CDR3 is TGTGCCATCAGTGAATCCGGCAGGTCGGGAGGCGACCCAGATACGCAGTATTTT. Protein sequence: CAISESGRSGGDPDTQYF.

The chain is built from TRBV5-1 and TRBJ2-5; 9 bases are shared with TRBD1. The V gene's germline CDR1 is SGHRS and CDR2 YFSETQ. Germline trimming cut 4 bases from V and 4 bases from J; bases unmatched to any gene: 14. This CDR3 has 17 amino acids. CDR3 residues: CASSPRTGAGLGETQYF. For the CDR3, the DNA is TGCGCCAGCAGCCCCAGGACAGGGGCAGGCCTAGGAGAGACCCAGTACTTC.

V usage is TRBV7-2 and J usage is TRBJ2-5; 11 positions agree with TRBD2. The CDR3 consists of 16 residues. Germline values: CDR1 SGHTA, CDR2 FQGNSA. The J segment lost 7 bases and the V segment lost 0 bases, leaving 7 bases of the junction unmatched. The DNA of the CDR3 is TGTGCCAGCAGCTTAGCCCTAGCGGGGGGCACGGGGACCCAGTACTTC. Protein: CASSLALAGGTGTQYF. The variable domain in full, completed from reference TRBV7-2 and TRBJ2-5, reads GAGVSQSPSNKVTEKGKDVELRCDPISGHTALYWYRQSLGQGLEFLIYFQGNSAPDKSGLPSDRFSAERTGGSVSTLTIQRTQQEDSAVYLCASSLALAGGTGTQYFGPGTRLLVL.

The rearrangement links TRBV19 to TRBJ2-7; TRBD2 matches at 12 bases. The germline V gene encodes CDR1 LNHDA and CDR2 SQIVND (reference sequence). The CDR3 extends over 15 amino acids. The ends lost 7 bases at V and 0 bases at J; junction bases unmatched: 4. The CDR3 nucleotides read TGTGCCAGTACCACTAGCGGGGGGCCCTCCTACGAGCAGTACTTC. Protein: CASTTSGGPSYEQYF.

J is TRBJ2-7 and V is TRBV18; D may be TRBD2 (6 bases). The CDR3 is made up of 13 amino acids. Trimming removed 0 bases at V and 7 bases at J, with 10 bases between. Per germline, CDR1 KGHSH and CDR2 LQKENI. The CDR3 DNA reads TGTGCCAGCTCACCACCGGGACTTAGGGAGCAGTACTTC. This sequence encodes CASSPPGLREQYF.

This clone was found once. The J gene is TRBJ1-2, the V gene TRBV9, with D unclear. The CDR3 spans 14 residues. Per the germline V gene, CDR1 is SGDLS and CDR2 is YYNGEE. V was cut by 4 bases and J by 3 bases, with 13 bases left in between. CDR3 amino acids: CASSPSPRDYGYTF. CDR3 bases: TGTGCCAGCAGCCCGAGTCCACGGGACTATGGCTACACCTTC.

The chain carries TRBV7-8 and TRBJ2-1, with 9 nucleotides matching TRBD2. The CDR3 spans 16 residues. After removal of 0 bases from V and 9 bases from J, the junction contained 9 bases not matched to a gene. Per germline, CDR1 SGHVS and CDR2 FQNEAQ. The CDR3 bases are TGTGCCAGCAGCTTAGCATCTAGCGGGACCAACGGTGAGCAGTTCTTC. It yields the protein CASSLASSGTNGEQFF.

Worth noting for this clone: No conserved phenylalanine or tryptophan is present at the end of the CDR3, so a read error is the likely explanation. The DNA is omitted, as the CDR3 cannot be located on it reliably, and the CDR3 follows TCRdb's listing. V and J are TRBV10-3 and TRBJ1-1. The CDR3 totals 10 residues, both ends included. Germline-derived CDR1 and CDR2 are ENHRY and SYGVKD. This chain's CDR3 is CAISARRYYG.

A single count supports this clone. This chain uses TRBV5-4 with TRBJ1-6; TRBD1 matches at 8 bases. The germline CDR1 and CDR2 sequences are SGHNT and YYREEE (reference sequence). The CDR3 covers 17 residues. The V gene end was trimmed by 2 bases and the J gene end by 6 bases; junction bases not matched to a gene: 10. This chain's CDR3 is CASSFGTAGGSNSPLHF. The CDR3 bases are TGTGCCAGCAGCTTCGGGACTGCAGGGGGCAGTAATTCACCCCTCCACTTT.

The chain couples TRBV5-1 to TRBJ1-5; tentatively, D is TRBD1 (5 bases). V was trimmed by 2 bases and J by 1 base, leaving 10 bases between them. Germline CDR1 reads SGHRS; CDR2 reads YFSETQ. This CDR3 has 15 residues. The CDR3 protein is CASSFLGGSNQPQHF. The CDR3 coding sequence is TGCGCCAGCAGCTTTTTGGGGGGAAGCAATCAGCCCCAGCATTTT.